Listed below are T cell receptor beta chains from one sample, sequenced in a study of glioma-infiltrating T cells after dendritic cell vaccination. Sequenced by immunoSEQ multiplex PCR; TCRdb stores in-frame clones only, minus some. Of roughly 98,000 clones in the sample, under 90% are singletons; the top ten hold approximately 14%. This sample comprised blood, obtained before dendritic cell vaccination. Receptors originate from a human donor with glioblastoma. The CDR3 runs from the conserved cysteine through the conserved F or W. Each record gives: D gene, V gene, J gene, clone size, CDR3 DNA, CDR3 protein. D genes are given only for firm matches. Rows give clone size only sometimes, using once, few, many, or a class for an expanded clone.

.	TRBV9	TRBJ1-5	.	TGTGCCAGCAGCGTAGATGGGCAGGGGTATCAGCCCCAGCATTTT	CASSVDGQGYQPQHF
TRBD2	TRBV5-4	TRBJ2-7	.	TGTGCCAGCAGCGTCGGACTAGTAAGCGAGCAGTACTTC	CASSVGLVSEQYF
TRBD1	TRBV4-3	TRBJ1-6	.	TGCGCCAGCAGCCAAGTGGACAGGGCTTCACCCCTCCACTTT	CASSQVDRASPLHF
.	TRBV4-1	TRBJ1-5	.	TGCGCCAGCAGCCAAGTCGGGAGCAATCAGCCCCAGCATTTT	CASSQVGSNQPQHF
.	TRBV6-5	TRBJ2-3	.	TGTGCCAGCAGTTACTCGATAGACAGACCAGATACGCAGTATTTT	CASSYSIDRPDTQYF
.	TRBV11-1	TRBJ1-1	.	TGTGCCAGCAGCCAATCCGGTAACACTGAAGCTTTCTTT	CASSQSGNTEAFF
.	TRBV4-3	TRBJ2-7	.	TGCGCCAGCAGCCAAATCCTGGGCGGGACCCTGCTTTTAGAGCAGTACTTT	CASSQILGGTLLLEQYF
.	TRBV15	TRBJ2-5	.	TGTGCCACCAGCCGCCCGATGGGACACGGAGTACAAGAGACCCAGTACTTC	CATSRPMGHGVQETQYF
TRBD1	TRBV6-5	TRBJ1-1	.	TGTGCCAGCAGGCGCACCGGGACAGGGAACACTGAAGCTTTCTTT	CASRRTGTGNTEAFF
TRBD1	TRBV2	TRBJ1-4	.	TGTGCCAGCAGATCGACAGGGTGGGGTGAAAAACTGTTTTTT	CASRSTGWGEKLFF
TRBD2	TRBV25-1	TRBJ2-2	few	TGTGCCAGCACTCCCCCTTCTAGCGGGGTCTTCACCGGGGAGCTGTTTTTT	CASTPPSSGVFTGELFF
TRBD2	TRBV7-6	TRBJ2-3	.	TGTGCCAGCAGCTCGGGGACTAGCGGGGGTTCGACGCAGTATTTT	CASSSGTSGGSTQYF
.	TRBV11-1	TRBJ1-1	.	TGTGCCAGCAGCTTAGGACGTACGGGAGGGAACACTGAAGCTTTCTTT	CASSLGRTGGNTEAFF
TRBD2	TRBV18	TRBJ2-7	once	TGTGCCAGCTCACCACGGGGGACTAGCGGGAGTACTTACGAGCAGTACTTC	CASSPRGTSGSTYEQYF
TRBD1	TRBV2	TRBJ1-6	.	TGTGCCAGCGACAGGGGGCATGATTCACCCCTCCACTTT	CASDRGHDSPLHF
.	TRBV5-1	TRBJ1-2	.	TGCGCCAGCACTCAGGGGCGGAGCGGGACTAACTATGGCTACACCTTC	CASTQGRSGTNYGYTF
TRBD2	TRBV7-3	TRBJ2-7	.	TGTGCCAGCAGCTTAGCGGGAGGGACCTACGAGCAGTACTTC	CASSLAGGTYEQYF
.	TRBV2	TRBJ1-5	.	TGTGCCAGCACGGACGGGGGGGTGAGCAATCAGCCCCAGCATTTT	CASTDGGVSNQPQHF
.	TRBV21-1	TRBJ2-3	.	TGTGCCAGCAGCAAAGACAGGGCCCCCACAGATACGCAGTATTTT	CASSKDRAPTDTQYF
.	TRBV7-9	TRBJ1-1	.	TGTGCCAGCAGAGGTTCGACAGCCCTGAACACTGAAGCTTTCTTT	CASRGSTALNTEAFF
TRBD2	TRBV6-5	TRBJ2-2	.	TGTGCCAGCAGTTATGGGCTAGCGGTATTTACCGGGGAGCTGTTTTTT	CASSYGLAVFTGELFF
.	TRBV4-1	TRBJ2-1	.	TGCGCCAGCAGCCAAGGGGCCGCCGGGGGGCAAGGTGGATATGAGCAGTTCTTC	CASSQGAAGGQGGYEQFF
TRBD2	TRBV28	TRBJ2-3	.	TGTGCCAGCAGTTTATTGCCCGGGAGGCTCACAGATACGCAGTATTTT	CASSLLPGRLTDTQYF
TRBD2	TRBV7-6	TRBJ2-1	once	TGTGCCAGCAGCTTAGCGCACAGGCTAGCGGCAGGGTCCAATGAGCAGTTCTTC	CASSLAHRLAAGSNEQFF
TRBD2	TRBV6-6	TRBJ2-7	.	TGTGCCAGCAGAGCTACTAGCGGGCGTGCCTACGAGCAGTACTTC	CASRATSGRAYEQYF
.	TRBV7-2	TRBJ2-3	.	TGTGCCAGCAGCCCACAGTCCGCTAGCACAGATACGCAGTATTTT	CASSPQSASTDTQYF
TRBD1	TRBV25-1	TRBJ1-4	few	TGTGCCAGTTCCGGGACAGGCGCAGGGGGACTGTTTTTT	CASSGTGAGGLFF
TRBD1	TRBV5-1	TRBJ1-4	.	TGCGCCAGCAGCTTGGCGTGGACAGGGATGGGTGAAAAACTGTTTTTT	CASSLAWTGMGEKLFF
TRBD1	TRBV4-1	TRBJ2-7	.	TGCGCCAGCAGCCAAGTGGGGACAGAGACCTACGAGCAGTACTTC	CASSQVGTETYEQYF
.	TRBV9	TRBJ1-3	.	TGTGCCAGCAGTCCTAGGGGCGCGAGCTCTGGAAACACCATATATTTT	CASSPRGASSGNTIYF
.	TRBV27	TRBJ2-5	.	TGTGCCAGCAGTTGGGGGACTGTCGAGACCCAGTACTTC	CASSWGTVETQYF
TRBD1	TRBV6-1	TRBJ1-1	.	TGTGCCAGCAGTTTTACAGGGGACACTGAAGCTTTCTTT	CASSFTGDTEAFF
.	TRBV25-1	TRBJ2-7	.	TGTGCCACCACACAAGGGGCGGTAATCTCCTACGAGCAGTACTTC	CATTQGAVISYEQYF
.	TRBV18	TRBJ2-7	.	TGTGCCAGCTCACCAGACAGTTGGTACGAGCAGTACTTC	CASSPDSWYEQYF
TRBD1	TRBV5-6	TRBJ1-4	.	TGTGCCAGCAGCCATGGGACAGGCTTTAATGAAAAACTGTTTTTT	CASSHGTGFNEKLFF
TRBD1	TRBV14	TRBJ1-1	.	TGTGCCAGCAGCCAAGCGGACAGGGGGTATCGGACTGAAGCTTTCTTT	CASSQADRGYRTEAFF
.	TRBV6-6	TRBJ2-2	few	TGTGCCAGCAGTAGAAGCGATAGCGGGAACACCGGGGAGCTGTTTTTT	CASSRSDSGNTGELFF
.	TRBV5-1	TRBJ1-1	.	TGCGCCAGCAGCCTTGTGACTGCTAAAATGAACACTGAAGCTTTCTTT	CASSLVTAKMNTEAFF
.	TRBV2	TRBJ1-1	.	TGTGCCAGTCATAGGAGGGGCGCGAACACTGAAGCTTTCTTT	CASHRRGANTEAFF
TRBD2	TRBV7-9	TRBJ2-5	.	TGTGCCAGCAGCCCATCCGGGACTAGTTCTGGCACCCAAGAGACCCAGTACTTC	CASSPSGTSSGTQETQYF
TRBD1	TRBV9	TRBJ1-1	.	TGTGCCAGCAGCGGACAGGGACCGGGCACTGAAGCTTTCTTT	CASSGQGPGTEAFF
TRBD2	TRBV5-1	TRBJ2-5	.	TGCGCCAGCAGCTTGGGGGCAGGGAGGGTAGAAGAGACCCAGTACTTC	CASSLGAGRVEETQYF
TRBD2	TRBV28	TRBJ2-7	.	TGTGCCAGCAGTCCCCAACCCTGGACTAGCGGGAGGTACGAGCAGTACTTC	CASSPQPWTSGRYEQYF